These T cell receptor beta chains were read from a single sample in a study of beta chain features in type 1 diabetes. Data came from immunoSEQ multiplex PCR; TCRdb stores just in-frame clones and leaves some out. In the table there are approximately 300,000 clones, roughly 9.6% of which are singletons. Sequencing was carried out using naive CD4+ T cells from blood. These receptors came from a woman in her 30s in good health. The CDR3 runs from the conserved cysteine through the conserved F or W. The order of the fields is V gene, J gene, clone size, D gene, CDR3 DNA, CDR3 protein. D genes are given only for firm matches. Clone size, where shown, is once, few, many, or a class for clones that have expanded.

TRBV5-1	TRBJ2-6	-	TRBD1	TGCGCCAGCAGCTGGGACAGAAGGTCTGGGGCCAACGTCCTGACTTTC	CASSWDRRSGANVLTF
TRBV2	TRBJ2-2	-	TRBD1	TGTGCCAGCAGTGAATTCGGGGACAGGGTCACCGGGGAGCTGTTTTTT	CASSEFGDRVTGELFF
TRBV7-3	TRBJ2-2	-	TRBD1	TGTGCCAGCAGCCCCTCCCGGACAGGGGATGGCGGGGAGCTGTTTTTT	CASSPSRTGDGGELFF
TRBV27	TRBJ2-7	-	-	TGTCCCTGGTCCGAGCTCCGCTACGAGCAGTACTTC	CPWSELRYEQYF
TRBV7-9	TRBJ2-1	few	-	TGTGCCAGCAGCTTAGCGGCAGGGACATCCTACAATGAGCAGTTCTTC	CASSLAAGTSYNEQFF
TRBV30	TRBJ1-2	-	-	TGTGCCTGGAGTGTACAATTCCTAACAGGGCTCAACTATGGCTACACCTTC	CAWSVQFLTGLNYGYTF
TRBV5-4	TRBJ1-1	-	TRBD1	TGTGCCAGCAGCTCGGAACAGGGGCAGTGGGCTGAAGCTTTCTTT	CASSSEQGQWAEAFF
TRBV19	TRBJ1-1	-	TRBD1	TGTGCCAGTAGTCTCGACAGGGGAGATACTGAAGCTTTCTTT	CASSLDRGDTEAFF
TRBV27	TRBJ2-5	few	-	TGTGCCAGCAGTATCGGGTTACTCTTAGGCGGGACCCAGTACTTC	CASSIGLLLGGTQYF
TRBV27	TRBJ1-1	few	-	TGTGCCAGCAGTTTTAATCGCGTTTCGAGCACCGGGATTGAAGCTTTCTTT	CASSFNRVSSTGIEAFF
TRBV30	TRBJ2-5	-	TRBD1	TGTGCCTGGAGTTACAGGGGCCAAGAGACCCAGTACTTC	CAWSYRGQETQYF
TRBV5-1	TRBJ2-5	-	TRBD2	TGCGCCAGCAGCTTCTCTAGCGGGAGGCAGGATGGAGAGACCCAGTACTTC	CASSFSSGRQDGETQYF
TRBV29-1	TRBJ2-2	few	TRBD1	TGCAGCGTCTCGACAGGGGATGCCGGGGAGCTGTTTTTT	CSVSTGDAGELFF
TRBV5-1	TRBJ2-5	-	-	TGCGCCAGCGGACCCTCGGGGAATATGGAAGAGACCCAGTACTTC	CASGPSGNMEETQYF
TRBV19	TRBJ2-3	-	TRBD1	TGTGCCAGTAGTCGCGGGCAGGGGGCCACAGATACGCAGTATTTT	CASSRGQGATDTQYF
TRBV29-1	TRBJ1-2	few	TRBD1	TGCAGCGACGCACCGGGACAGGGGTATGGCTACACCTTC	CSDAPGQGYGYTF
TRBV7-9	TRBJ2-3	few	TRBD2	TGTGCCAGCAGCCTCTGGGCTAGCGGGAGCACAGATACGCAGTATTTT	CASSLWASGSTDTQYF
TRBV7-9	TRBJ2-1	-	TRBD2	TGTGCCAGCAGCTTAGGGGGCGGGAGGGCCTACGCTGGGAATGAGCAGTTCTTC	CASSLGGGRAYAGNEQFF
TRBV7-8	TRBJ2-5	-	-	TGTGCCAGCAGCTCGCGCACTAGGACTCTAGAGACCCAGTACTTC	CASSSRTRTLETQYF
TRBV6-6	TRBJ1-2	-	TRBD1	TGTGCCAGCAGCGGGACCGGGACAGGCCAAAGATATGGCTACACCTTC	CASSGTGTGQRYGYTF
TRBV11-2	TRBJ2-7	-	-	TGTGCCAGCAGCGCCCACCAGCGCGCGTCCTACGAGCAGTACTTC	CASSAHQRASYEQYF
TRBV19	TRBJ2-1	few	-	TGTGCCAGTAGTATGGAGGTGACGGGGCAGTTCTTC	CASSMEVTGQFF
TRBV18	TRBJ2-1	-	-	TGTGCCAGCTCACCACCGTATGACAATGAGCAGTTCTTC	CASSPPYDNEQFF
TRBV7-9	TRBJ1-2	-	TRBD1	TGTGCCAGCAGCTTAGGACCAGGGACAGACTATGGCTACACCTTC	CASSLGPGTDYGYTF
TRBV5-1	TRBJ1-2	-	-	TGCGCCAGCAGCCTGATAGTGGACAGCTCTAACTATGGCTACACCTTC	CASSLIVDSSNYGYTF
TRBV27	TRBJ2-7	-	TRBD2	TGTGCCAGCAGTTCAGTAGCGGGAGGGACTCCGGAGCAGTACTTC	CASSSVAGGTPEQYF
TRBV7-9	TRBJ2-5	-	TRBD1	TGTGCCAGCAGGCGGACAGGGGATCAAGAGACCCAGTACTTC	CASRRTGDQETQYF
TRBV27	TRBJ2-2	few	TRBD2	TGTGCCAGCAGCAAACGACCCCGGGACTATCAGAACACCGGGGAGCTGTTTTTT	CASSKRPRDYQNTGELFF
TRBV21-1	TRBJ2-5	few	-	TGTGCCAGCAGCAGGACGGGAGGTGGGGAGACCCAGTACTTC	CASSRTGGGETQYF